This T cell receptor (beta chain) was captured by sequencing in a study of CD8 T cells in ankylosing spondylitis (dated by TCRdb to 2015 to 2018). Looking at the study overall: To find TCR variants linked to disease, the study profiled T cell receptor beta repertoires in ankylosing spondylitis patients and healthy donors. The full study cohort was made up of roughly 25 ankylosing spondylitis patients and roughly 100 healthy donors. Peripheral blood samples were taken, and synovial fluid was additionally collected from ankylosing spondylitis patients.

Results and caveats for the whole study, not just this receptor: A CD8+ phenotype was shown by the disease-linked clones, which were found at relatively low frequencies in peripheral blood. Some motif variants were previously reported in synovial fluid and blood of reactive arthritis patients, suggesting common disease-initiation mechanisms. According to the report, matched synovial fluid samples from ankylosing spondylitis patients were significantly enriched for the disease-linked clones. Blood from ankylosing spondylitis patients appeared to be characterized by a TCR beta motif composed of roughly eight highly homologous amino acid variants.

Regarding this clonotype: No cognate antigen has been identified for it. No per-base quality is available; no much larger clone lies one base away.

For sequencing, an Illumina HiSeq 2500 was employed. TCR beta libraries were prepared by quantitative 5'-RACE with molecular barcodes. The paper's data handling went like this. To identify disease-linked TCR variants, a new computational method was used, one built on a probabilistic model of VDJ rearrangement. Using fastp trimming at Q25 and MiXCR clonotype assembly, TCRdb reanalyzed the public sequencing data and kept in-frame beta chains. For every CDR3 protein sequence, its rows merge into one entry that carries the most common genes and DNA. What appears here as the V and J calls and clone size reflects TCRdb's work, not the paper's. This sample is represented by 700,000 to 850,000 distinct CDR3 sequences; 12% of them were singletons. The top ten hold more than 0.5% of the sample. V loses 3 bases at its end and J loses 7 bases; junction bases beyond the gene matches: 8. The CDR3 measures 16 amino acids from cysteine to phenylalanine. The sequence is cut down to CDR3 DNA, 48 bases in frame from base 1. The germline V gene provides CDR1 ENHRY and CDR2 SYGVKD.

The clonotype was recovered from a male donor with ankylosing spondylitis. Sequencing was done on a sample of blood, either unsorted or a sorted T cell fraction (not recorded which). The receptor chain draws on TRBV10-3 and TRBJ2-1; TRBD2 lines up with 11 middle nucleotides. The nucleotide sequence reads as follows: TGTGCCATCAGTGAAGGGACTAGCGGCAGGATGAATGAGCAGTTCTTC. It translates as CAISEGTSGRMNEQFF.